This TCR beta chain was identified in a study of shared clonotypes between healthy human individuals. Study conclusions and caveats: The study's rarefaction showed incomplete sorted-subset sequencing despite large depth.

Remarks on this clone: Antigen specificity is unknown.

With 0 bases removed from V and 5 bases from J, the gap between germline ends came to 8 bases. Per germline, CDR1 GTSNPN and CDR2 SVGIG (reference sequence). The CDR3 totals 13 residues. CD45RO-negative cells were positively selected for CCR7, leaving out terminally differentiated effector memory CD45RA+ cells. TCRdb's table, derived via immunoSEQ multiplex PCR, lists solely in-frame clones and lacks some. The repertoire holds around 2.1 million clones, approximately 94% seen once, with under 2% in the top ten. The receptor was isolated from a man between 18 and 35 years old in good health. Some clones in this sample may be carry-over from other donors' samples. Sequenced: naive CD8+ T cells from PBMCs. The V call is TRBV30, the J call TRBJ2-1; either TRBD1 or TRBD2 may fit D (5 bases each). The CDR3 region has the DNA TGTGCCTGGAGTGTGAGGGGCCACAATGAGCAGTTCTTC. It is translated as CAWSVRGHNEQFF.